This note documents a single T cell receptor (beta chain) sequence. Clinicians diagnosed patients from clinical symptoms, serum thyroxine and TRAb, thyroid ultrasound and orbital computed tomography. Fresh peripheral blood, 9.5 to 10 ml of it, supplied the PBMCs. It was RNA transcripts that yielded the amplified TCR beta CDR3 regions. The study used the HTBI primer set for a first-round RT-PCR of the TCR CDR3. Each CDR3 protein gets one entry after TCRdb re-called the multiplex PCR reads with MiXCR. This sample has over 200,000 distinct CDR3 sequences; 14% to 15% occur once, and the top ten carry 13%. In germline, CDR1 is SNHLY, CDR2 FYNNEI. V lost 6 bases and J lost 4, with 9 bases in between. This CDR3 comprises 13 residues. This record comes from a study of T cells in Graves' hyperthyroidism and ophthalmopathy.

This chain uses TRBV2 with TRBJ2-2, with unresolved D. This sequence originates from a woman aged 40 to 55 with Graves' hyperthyroidism that later progressed to Graves' ophthalmopathy. Specimen: blood. The chain's CDR3 is CASRGSGTGELFF. The DNA for the CDR3 is TGTGCCAGCAGGGGGTCAGGCACCGGGGAGCTGTTTTTT.